This TCR beta chain was identified during a study of T cells in Graves' hyperthyroidism and ophthalmopathy. Study-wide results and caveats: Ophthalmopathy cases were set apart from stable hyperthyroidism by a 13 V-J model.

Researchers took RNA transcripts and amplified the TCR beta CDR3 regions from them. Using the HTBI primer set, a first-round RT-PCR was run on the TCR CDR3. One entry per CDR3 protein, called by TCRdb with MiXCR from the multiplex PCR reads. The sample holds 600,000 to 700,000 distinct CDR3 sequences, roughly 15% seen once. This CDR3 has 15 amino acids. Germline V lookup: CDR1 MNHEY, CDR2 SVGEGT. The V gene end was trimmed by 5 bases and the J gene end by 3 bases; junction bases not matched to a gene: 8. About this clonotype itself: What it recognizes is unknown.

Among ophthalmopathy patients, the Clinical Activity Score reached at least 3, the NOSPECS grade reached at least 4, and duration remained under 3 months. Reasons for excluding patients were uncontrolled infection, other autoimmune disease, pregnancy or lactation. The receptor comes from a woman in her thirties or forties with Graves' ophthalmopathy. This rearrangement joins TRBV6-2 or TRBV6-3 to TRBJ2-7; 9 bases map to TRBD1. Sequenced: blood. CDR3 DNA sequence: TGTGCCAGCAGTCGACAGGGGGACCCCATCTACGAGCAGTACTTC. Translated, it gives CASSRQGDPIYEQYF.